What follows are 26 T cell receptor beta chains derived from one specimen sequenced in a study of T cell repertoires in cytomegalovirus infection. No antigen has been identified for these receptors. One entry per CDR3 protein, called by TCRdb with MiXCR from the reads. The top ten clones hold more than 12% of a sample with about 900,000 distinct CDR3 sequences, 30% to 40% of them seen once. The material sequenced was cultured CD8+ T cells from PBMCs, taken from culture after CMV antigen stimulation. Receptor source: a human donor in good health (CMV status not recorded). Some clones in this sample may be carry-over from other donors' samples.

This chain uses TRBV6-6 with TRBJ1-2; perhaps TRBD1 as D (6 bases). Trimming pared 1 base from V and 4 bases from J, leaving 10 bases between. Per the germline V gene, CDR1 is MNHNY and CDR2 is SVGAGI (reference sequence). CDR3 length: 14 residues. This CDR3 is CASSYFPGVYGYTF. CDR3 sequence (DNA): TGTGCCAGCAGTTACTTCCCAGGGGTCTATGGCTACACCTTC.

The V call is TRBV19, the J call TRBJ1-2; the match to TRBD1 covers 8 bases. With 9 bases clipped from V and 5 bases from J, the junction kept 20 bases outside the gene matches. The length of the CDR3 is 17 residues. Germline-derived CDR1 and CDR2 are LNHDA and SQIVND (reference sequence). The chain's CDR3 is CASSRQGPAGNAYGYTF. In DNA form, the CDR3 reads TGTGCCAGCTCCAGACAGGGGCCCGCCGGGAACGCTTATGGCTACACCTTC.

A few counts support this clonotype. The genes are TRBV12-3 or TRBV12-4 and TRBJ2-3, with D tentatively TRBD1 (6 bases). V was pared by 3 bases and J by 2 bases, with 27 bases between. CDR3 size: 20 residues. The CDR3 spells CASSFFFRTELFRDTDTQYF. CDR3 in DNA: TGTGCCAGCAGTTTCTTTTTCCGGACAGAACTTTTTAGGGACACAGATACGCAGTATTTT.

The V gene is TRBV28, the J gene TRBJ2-7, with 8 bases lining up with TRBD2. The CDR3 is 13 amino acids. The junction had 5 bases not matched to a gene; V was cut back by 5 bases and J by 5 bases. CDR1 MDHEN and CDR2 SYDVKM come from the germline V gene. CDR3: CASSDPGLDEQYF. The CDR3 bases are TGTGCCAGCAGTGATCCGGGACTAGACGAGCAGTACTTC.

This clonotype came up a few times. The gene calls are TRBV28 and TRBJ2-5, with D uncertain. With 3 bases removed from V and 2 bases from J, the gap between germline ends came to 7 bases. The CDR3 loop spans 13 amino acids. The V gene's germline CDR1 is MDHEN and CDR2 SYDVKM. This chain's CDR3 is CASSFMGQETQYF. Written as DNA, the CDR3 is TGTGCCAGCAGTTTTATGGGTCAAGAGACCCAGTACTTC.

The gene calls are TRBV4-2 and TRBJ1-5; D gene ambiguous. Trimming left V 1 base short and J 3 bases short, with 7 bases between. Germline V gives CDR1 LGHNA, CDR2 YNFKEQ. This CDR3 comprises 14 residues. Here the CDR3 DNA reads TGTGCCAGCAGCCAAGTAACTGACAATCAGCCCCAGCATTTT. This gives the protein CASSQVTDNQPQHF.

This clonotype was seen a few times. The V and J genes are TRBV7-6 and TRBJ1-3; D gene unclear. The CDR3 has 12 residues. With 3 bases removed from V and 8 bases from J, the gap between germline ends came to 8 bases. Germline lookup yields CDR1 SGHVS and CDR2 FNYEAQ. CDR3 protein: CASSLDWYTIYF. CDR3 in DNA: TGTGCCAGCAGCTTGGACTGGTACACCATATATTTT. Filled out from reference TRBV7-6 and TRBJ1-3, the complete variable domain reads GAGVSQSPRYKVTKRGQDVALRCDPISGHVSLYWYRQALGQGPEFLTYFNYEAQQDKSGLPNDRFSAERPEGSISTLTIQRTEQRDSAMYRCASSLDWYTIYFGEGSWLTVV.

The chain employs TRBV4-1 and TRBJ1-2; D is ambiguous. CDR1 is MGHRA, CDR2 YSYEKL, per germline. This CDR3 has 16 amino acids. V lost 0 bases and J 4 bases, leaving 15 bases between the germline ends. DNA for the CDR3: TGCGCCAGCAGCCAAGATCGGAAAGGGATACCCTATGGCTACACCTTC. Translated: CASSQDRKGIPYGYTF.

The chain combines TRBV7-9 with TRBJ2-1, with 10 bases aligning to TRBD1. In germline, CDR1 is SEHNR, CDR2 FQNEAQ (reference sequence). The CDR3 length is 15 residues. Losses at the gene ends were 6 bases for V and 8 bases for J; bases not matched to a gene: 10. The CDR3 bases are TGTGCCAGCAGATACCGGGACAGGGGCCCGGATGAGCAGTTCTTC. Translation: CASRYRDRGPDEQFF.

This chain joins TRBV12-5 and TRBJ2-1; tentatively, D is TRBD2 (6 bases). In germline, CDR1 is LGHNT, CDR2 FRNRAP. CDR3 length: 13 residues. The germline V and J ends were trimmed by 6 bases and 2 bases, with 8 bases remaining between them. The CDR3 loop reads CASGPGAYNEQFF. Written as DNA, the CDR3 is TGTGCTAGTGGGCCGGGAGCCTACAATGAGCAGTTCTTC.

As concerns this clonotype: A much larger clone lies a single base off, so this may be a read error. The chain uses TRBV7-6 and TRBJ1-1; D unclear. The V gene's germline CDR1 is SGHVS and CDR2 FNYEAQ. This CDR3 is built from 16 residues. In DNA, the CDR3 is TGTGTCAGCAGCCTAACCGCGAGGACGGGGAACACTGAAGCTTTCTTT. It specifies CVSSLTARTGNTEAFF.

This clonotype has more than one count but fewer than ten. The chain has TRBV28 and TRBJ2-1; 9 positions agree with TRBD2. Germline loops: CDR1 MDHEN, CDR2 SYDVKM. Losses at the gene ends were 6 bases for V and 6 bases for J; bases not matched to a gene: 12. The CDR3 is made up of 16 amino acids. In DNA, the CDR3 is TGTGCCAGCAGCTTCCCCTCTAGCGGGGCGGGCAATGAGCAGTTCTTC. Translated: CASSFPSSGAGNEQFF.

This clonotype showed up just a few times. V is TRBV4-1 and J is TRBJ2-6, with D tentatively TRBD2 (5 bases). The V end lost 2 bases, the J end lost 0 bases, and 17 bases lay between the germline ends. Per germline, CDR1 MGHRA and CDR2 YSYEKL. This CDR3 has 19 residues. In DNA form, the CDR3 reads TGCGCCAGCAGCCAACTATACAGTTCTACTAGCTCTGGGGCCAACGTCCTGACTTTC. Translated: CASSQLYSSTSSGANVLTF.

This clonotype has a handful of counts. The CDR3 region is CASSLSVAFSYNEQFF. CDR3 nucleotide sequence: TGTGCCAGCAGTTTATCGGTAGCTTTCTCCTACAATGAGCAGTTCTTC. The rearrangement links TRBV27 to TRBJ2-1, with D unresolved. The CDR3 has 16 amino acids. V was pared by 0 bases and J by 0 bases, with 9 bases between. The germline CDR1 and CDR2 sequences are MNHEY and SMNVEV (reference sequence).

This clonotype has only a few counts. The V call is TRBV7-9, the J call TRBJ2-5; D perhaps matches TRBD1 (5 bases). The CDR3 contains 14 residues. Germline V gene data show CDR1 as SEHNR and CDR2 as FQNEAQ (reference sequence). V was shortened by 6 bases and J by 4 bases, with 15 bases between the two germline ends. CDR3 coding DNA: TGTGCCAGCAGTTTTTCAGGGTCAGGAGAGACCCAGTACTTC. Protein sequence: CASSFSGSGETQYF.

The V gene is TRBV20-1, the J gene TRBJ2-5, with TRBD2 as a possible D gene (7 bases). Germline loops: CDR1 DFQATT, CDR2 SNEGSKA (reference sequence). V lost 0 bases to trimming and J lost 5 bases, with 16 bases between them. The CDR3 runs to 15 residues. The CDR3 region is CSAREGWGGIETQYF. The CDR3 coding sequence is TGCAGTGCTAGAGAGGGGTGGGGGGGCATCGAGACCCAGTACTTC.

This clonotype was picked up a small number of times. The chain couples TRBV7-6 to TRBJ2-1, with TRBD2 matching 7 bases. V shed 5 bases and J 5 bases; nucleotides not matched to a gene: 6. The length of the CDR3 is 14 residues. Germline-derived CDR1 and CDR2 are SGHVS and FNYEAQ. The CDR3 protein is CASSLVGGDNEQFF. The CDR3 nucleotides read TGTGCCAGCAGCCTAGTGGGGGGGGACAATGAGCAGTTCTTC.

The J gene is TRBJ2-1, the V gene TRBV7-6; no clear D gene. The CDR3 loop spans 13 amino acids. Germline V gene sequence: CDR1 SGHVS, CDR2 FNYEAQ. Trimming removed 6 bases at V and 5 bases at J, with 11 bases between. The CDR3: CASSVKGDNEQFF. CDR3 nucleotide sequence: TGTGCCAGCAGTGTTAAAGGCGACAATGAGCAGTTCTTC.

This clonotype occurred once. CDR3 bases: TGTGCCAGCAGCCCCGGGGTGGCGCAAGCTTTCTTT. Residues: CASSPGVAQAFF. The V and J genes are TRBV5-6 and TRBJ1-1, with D unresolved. The V gene lost 4 bases and the J gene lost 9 bases, with 13 bases spanning the gap. Germline V gene data show CDR1 as SGHDT and CDR2 as YYEEEE. CDR3 size: 12 residues.

There are a few counts of this clonotype. This rearrangement joins TRBV6-8 to TRBJ2-7, with D tentatively TRBD1 (6 bases). The V end was cut by 7 bases, the J end by 2 bases, with 15 bases between. Looked up from germline, CDR1 is MNHGY and CDR2 is SAAAGT. The CDR3 sequence is 14 residues long. This chain's CDR3 is CASTFGQGTYEQYF. CDR3 bases: TGTGCCAGCACGTTCGGGCAGGGGACCTACGAGCAGTACTTC.

The rearrangement joins TRBV6-5 to TRBJ1-1; unclear D gene. Trimming pared 0 bases from V and 1 base from J, leaving 6 bases between. Germline V CDR1 and CDR2: MNHEY, SVGAGI. The CDR3 runs to 14 residues. The CDR3 reads CASSYSPKNTEAFF. The CDR3 DNA reads as TGTGCCAGCAGTTACTCTCCCAAGAACACTGAAGCTTTCTTT.

This clonotype was picked up many times. This chain connects TRBV7-6 to TRBJ1-1; 9 nucleotides align to TRBD1. V trimming: 5 bases; J trimming: 0 bases; junction bases outside the gene matches: 7. Germline CDR1 reads SGHVS; CDR2 reads FNYEAQ. The CDR3 runs to 16 residues. In DNA form, the CDR3 reads TGTGCCAGCAGCCTTCCCGGGACAGGGATGAACACTGAAGCTTTCTTT. This sequence encodes CASSLPGTGMNTEAFF.

This chain joins TRBV6-6 and TRBJ2-7; TRBD2 might be the D (5 bases). The ends were cut back, 5 bases at V and 5 bases at J, with 13 bases in the middle. Germline CDR1 reads MNHNY; CDR2 reads SVGAGI (reference sequence). CDR3 size: 13 residues. CDR3 nucleotide sequence: TGTGCCAGCAGTGTACCGGGAAGGGACGAGCAGTACTTC. Its translation is CASSVPGRDEQYF.

This clonotype has at least ten counts. This rearrangement joins TRBV7-9 to TRBJ2-3; 7 bases are a match to TRBD2. The V segment lost 10 bases and the J segment 2 bases; nucleotides outside the gene matches: 15. This CDR3 has 16 residues. Germline V CDR1 and CDR2: SEHNR, FQNEAQ (reference sequence). The CDR3 loop reads CATLRRGDHPTDTQYF. The CDR3 nucleotides read TGTGCCACCCTACGCCGGGGGGACCATCCCACAGATACGCAGTATTTT.

This clonotype has at least ten counts. The chain is built from TRBV12-3 or TRBV12-4 and TRBJ2-5; 7 bases are shared with TRBD2. V was clipped by 1 base and J by 5 bases; unmatched bases: 16. This CDR3 has 18 amino acids. The CDR3 DNA is TGTGCCAGCAGTTTAGAATTTAGGACTAGTATATCGGAGGAGACCCAGTACTTC. Its translation is CASSLEFRTSISEETQYF.

V gene TRBV27 combines with J gene TRBJ1-2; no definite D call. The CDR3 length is 14 residues. CDR1 MNHEY and CDR2 SMNVEV come from the germline V gene (reference sequence). Trimming took 6 bases from V and 3 from J, leaving 14 bases between them. In nucleotides, the CDR3 is TGTGCCAGCAGACCAGGCGGGTTAGACTATGGCTACACCTTC. It encodes CASRPGGLDYGYTF.